One TCR beta chain is described in this entry. This sample was taken from a study of blood T cell repertoires in COVID-19. Study summary: Both acute and convalescent COVID-19 samples were obtained from the United States, Italy and Spain. Nucleic acid was either cDNA or gDNA, and it came from T cells, B-cell-depleted T cells, or PBMCs.

Source study methods: Scientists estimated how many nucleated cells there were by amplifying reference gene primers. Method: immunoSEQ multiplex PCR; TCRdb's copy keeps in-frame clones and lacks some. The V and J calls and clone size come from that table; D and trimming were worked out from the DNA. Seen here are approximately 59,000 clones, approximately 88% observed once, and the top ten hold about a fifth. The CDR3 has 15 amino acids. Germline V gene data show CDR1 as SGHVS and CDR2 as FQNEAQ. V lost 4 bases, J lost 3 bases, and 4 bases stayed unmatched. This receptor was identified in a human donor in a cohort sampled during active COVID-19. Sequencing was performed on peripheral blood. The chain joins TRBV7-8 to TRBJ1-2, with 11 bases lining up with TRBD1. DNA of the CDR3: TGTGCCAGCAGCTCAATGGACAGGGGGCACTATGGCTACACCTTC. It yields the protein CASSSMDRGHYGYTF.